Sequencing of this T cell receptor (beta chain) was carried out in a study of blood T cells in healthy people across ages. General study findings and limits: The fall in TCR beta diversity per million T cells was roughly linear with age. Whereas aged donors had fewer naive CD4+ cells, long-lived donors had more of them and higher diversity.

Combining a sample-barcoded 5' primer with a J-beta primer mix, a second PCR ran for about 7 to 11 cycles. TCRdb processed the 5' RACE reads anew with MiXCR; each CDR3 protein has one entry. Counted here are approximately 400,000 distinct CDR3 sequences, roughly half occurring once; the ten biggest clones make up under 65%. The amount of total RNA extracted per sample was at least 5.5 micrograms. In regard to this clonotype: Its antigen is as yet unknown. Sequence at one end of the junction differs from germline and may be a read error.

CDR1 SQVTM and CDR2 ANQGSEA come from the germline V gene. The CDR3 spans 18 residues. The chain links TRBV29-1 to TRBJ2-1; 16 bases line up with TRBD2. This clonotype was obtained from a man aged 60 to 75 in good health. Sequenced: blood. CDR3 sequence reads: CSAERGTSGRAAVNEQLF. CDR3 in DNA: TGCAGCGCCGAAAGGGGGACTAGCGGGAGGGCCGCGGTGAATGAGCAGCTCTTC.